Listed here is a single TCR beta chain. The data were obtained in a study of blood T cell repertoires in COVID-19. Background on the study: T cells, B-cell-depleted T cells, or PBMCs supplied cDNA or gDNA.

Original processing methods: Using reference gene primer amplification, nucleated cell counts were estimated. Assay used: immunoSEQ multiplex PCR; TCRdb lists only in-frame clones, some missing. V and J calls and clone size come straight from that table; D and trimming were deduced from the DNA. Among some 460,000 clones listed, 75% to 90% were seen once. The CDR3 has 13 residues. The V gene's germline CDR1 is KGHDR and CDR2 SFDVKD. Trimming shortened V by 7 bases and J by 7 bases, and 15 bases separated the two germline ends. V gene TRBV24-1 combines with J gene TRBJ1-1; weak D call: TRBD1 (5 bases). The receptor was isolated from a woman under 30 who had recovered from COVID-19. Sequenced: PBMCs or T cells enriched from blood (not recorded which). This CDR3 reads CATRDTDRNEAFF. The CDR3 DNA is TGTGCCACCAGGGACACGGATCGTAATGAAGCTTTCTTT.